Listed here is a single T cell receptor (beta chain). Its target is not known. The length of the CDR3 is 16 residues. CDR1 and CDR2 (germline): LGHNA, YNFKEQ. V trimming: 4 bases; J trimming: 3 bases; junction bases outside the gene matches: 7. The data belong to a study of OX40 agonist ivuxolimab in advanced cancers. Background on the study: Intravenous ivuxolimab was administered to patients every 2 weeks at 0.01 to 10 mg/kg. The group had a mean age of 60 years, ranged from about 23 to 85, and was 82.7% male. Study observations and caveats: People who partly responded at 0.1-3.0 mg/kg had some of the least clonal expansion seen. Which antigen the expanded peripheral T cells recognized is unknown.

Some clones are missing from TCRdb's copy, which holds only in-frame ones; the method was immunoSEQ multiplex PCR. The data contain over 90,000 clones, about 90% of them singletons. The J gene is TRBJ2-3, the V gene TRBV4-2, with TRBD2 matching 10 bases. The sequenced sample was CD4+ or CD8+ T cells sorted from blood, obtained in a trial of the OX40 agonist ivuxolimab. The receptor's source is an adult with an advanced solid tumor such as melanoma, head and neck, liver or kidney cancer. The CDR3 DNA is TGTGCCAGCAGCCCTCTAGCGGGAGTCAGGACAGATACGCAGTATTTT. Translated, it gives CASSPLAGVRTDTQYF.